Listed here are 12 T cell receptor beta chains from one sample, sequenced in a study of blood T cell repertoires in COVID-19. Sequencing used immunoSEQ multiplex PCR; TCRdb keeps in-frame clones, though not all of them. The sample has about 190,000 clones, around four fifths seen once. Specimen: peripheral blood. The receptors were sampled from a man in his thirties or forties with active or convalescent COVID-19.

The rearrangement joins TRBV5-1 to TRBJ2-4; D not certain. This CDR3 region has 15 residues. In germline, CDR1 is SGHRS, CDR2 YFSETQ. Between the trimmed V and J ends, which lost 4 bases and 0 bases, there was a span of 11 bases. CDR3 amino acids: CASSPDPGAKNIQYF. CDR3 bases: TGCGCCAGCAGCCCTGACCCGGGAGCCAAAAACATTCAGTACTTC.

V is TRBV6-6 and J is TRBJ2-1; weak D call: TRBD2 (7 bases). CDR1 and CDR2 (germline): MNHNY, SVGAGI (reference sequence). Trimming took 5 bases from V and 9 from J, leaving 14 bases between them. The CDR3 has 13 amino acids. CDR3 in amino acids: CASSKGGPSEQFF. CDR3 DNA: TGTGCCAGCAGTAAGGGGGGGCCGAGTGAGCAGTTCTTC.

The genes are TRBV6-1 and TRBJ2-7; 8 nucleotides agree with TRBD1. The CDR3 spans 13 residues. CDR1 is MNHNS and CDR2 is SASEGT in the germline V gene. With 3 bases clipped from V and 8 bases from J, the junction kept 6 bases outside the gene matches. CDR3 sequence (DNA): TGTGCCAGCAGTGACCTAGGACAGGGTAAGCAGTACGTC. As protein: CASSDLGQGKQYV.

A remark on this clone: Other DNA sequences within the sample encode an identical CDR3. The CDR3 sequence: CASSRLAGGLGDTQYF. In DNA form, the CDR3 reads TGTGCCAGTAGTAGACTAGCGGGGGGACTCGGGGATACGCAGTATTTT. The gene calls are TRBV19 and TRBJ2-3; 13 nucleotides align to TRBD2. The trim removed 4 bases at V and 6 bases at J, leaving 7 bases unmatched. The CDR3 length is 16 residues. The V gene's germline CDR1 is LNHDA and CDR2 SQIVND (reference sequence).

This chain's CDR3 is CASSEIETGLYGYTF. The CDR3 nucleotides read TGTGCCAGCAGTGAAATAGAGACAGGGCTTTACGGCTACACCTTC. The rearrangement links TRBV6-1 to TRBJ1-2; TRBD1 matches 7 bases. The CDR3 covers 15 residues. After removal of 2 bases from V and 8 bases from J, the junction contained 11 bases not matched to a gene. The germline CDR1 and CDR2 sequences are MNHNS and SASEGT.

This clone was seen only once. The chain recombines TRBV19 with TRBJ1-5; 8 bases match TRBD1. This CDR3 has 18 amino acids. In germline, CDR1 is LNHDA, CDR2 SQIVND (reference sequence). J was trimmed by 2 bases and V by 4 bases; bases with no gene match: 13. CDR3 DNA sequence: TGTGCCAGTAGTAGAGGACAGGGACAATCTCTTCGCAATCAGCCCCAGCATTTT. Its protein product is CASSRGQGQSLRNQPQHF.

This clone was detected only once. V is TRBV7-8 and J is TRBJ1-4, with 8 bases identical to TRBD1. The V and J ends lost 5 bases and 7 bases, in that order; junction bases with no gene match: 3. The germline gives CDR1 SGHVS, CDR2 FQNEAQ. The length of the CDR3 is 13 residues. CDR3 DNA sequence: TGTGCCAGCAGCGCGGACAGGGTTGAAAAACTGTTTTTT. It is translated as CASSADRVEKLFF.

The count of this clone is one. V gene TRBV12-3 or TRBV12-4 combines with J gene TRBJ2-7; D is uncertain. The CDR3 length is 11 residues. With 3 bases removed from V and 5 bases from J, the gap between germline ends came to 5 bases. This CDR3 reads CASSFRDEQYF. CDR3 nucleotide sequence: TGTGCCAGCAGTTTCCGAGACGAGCAGTACTTC.

The V and J genes are TRBV9 and TRBJ1-2; 9 bases align to TRBD1. CDR1 and CDR2 (germline): SGDLS, YYNGEE. Trimming cost V 6 bases and J 8 bases; bases outside gene matches: 8. This CDR3 is 13 amino acids long. The DNA for the CDR3 is TGTGCCAGCAACGATGGACAGGGGAGAGGCTACACCTTC. It translates to CASNDGQGRGYTF.

The chain employs TRBV27 and TRBJ1-4; D unclear. The CDR3 contains 14 residues. With 3 bases removed from V and 1 base from J, the gap between germline ends came to 6 bases. Germline V CDR1 and CDR2: MNHEY, SMNVEV (reference sequence). The CDR3 bases are TGTGCCAGCAGTTTTAGCGGAACTAATGAAAAACTGTTTTTT. It encodes CASSFSGTNEKLFF.

The chain employs TRBV27 and TRBJ2-1; 7 bases are a match to TRBD1. This CDR3 contains 13 residues. Looked up from germline, CDR1 is MNHEY and CDR2 is SMNVEV (reference sequence). Unmatched junction bases numbered 14, after V lost 6 bases and J lost 15 bases. This chain's CDR3 is CASREDRRFQPFF. CDR3 nucleotide sequence: TGTGCCAGCAGAGAGGACAGGCGGTTTCAGCCGTTCTTC.

The chain uses TRBV4-1 and TRBJ2-3; D remains unclear. The CDR3 has 16 amino acids. Germline CDR1 and CDR2: MGHRA and YSYEKL. V was trimmed by 3 bases and J by 1 base, leaving 14 bases between them. CDR3 protein: CASSQSFFGGTDTQYF. CDR3 coding DNA: TGCGCCAGCAGCCAGAGCTTTTTCGGTGGCACAGATACGCAGTATTTT.